This T cell receptor beta chain was identified in a study of T cell repertoires in cytomegalovirus infection. As for the study in general: Recently identified HLA-C-restricted and well-studied HLA-B-restricted CMV epitopes were used. It was the public TCR beta signatures that indicated both CMV infection and matching HLA type.

Turning to this clonotype: Its cognate antigen is unknown.

The CDR3 sequence is 14 residues long. Trimming took 0 bases from V and 2 from J, leaving 5 bases between them. The germline V gene has CDR1 KGHDR and CDR2 SFDVKD. Via MiXCR, TCRdb re-called the reads, giving one row per CDR3 protein. The profile shows about 220,000 distinct CDR3 sequences, around 35% of them singletons. This chain joins TRBV24-1 and TRBJ2-3; D is perhaps TRBD1 or TRBD2 (5 bases each). The sample here was CD8+ T cells from cultured PBMCs, taken from culture after CMV antigen stimulation. The source of this sequence is a human donor in good health (CMV status not recorded). Some clones in this sample may be carry-over from other donors' samples. The CDR3 region has the DNA TGTGCCACCAGTGATTTGGGGACCACAGATACGCAGTATTTT. Translating gives CATSDLGTTDTQYF.